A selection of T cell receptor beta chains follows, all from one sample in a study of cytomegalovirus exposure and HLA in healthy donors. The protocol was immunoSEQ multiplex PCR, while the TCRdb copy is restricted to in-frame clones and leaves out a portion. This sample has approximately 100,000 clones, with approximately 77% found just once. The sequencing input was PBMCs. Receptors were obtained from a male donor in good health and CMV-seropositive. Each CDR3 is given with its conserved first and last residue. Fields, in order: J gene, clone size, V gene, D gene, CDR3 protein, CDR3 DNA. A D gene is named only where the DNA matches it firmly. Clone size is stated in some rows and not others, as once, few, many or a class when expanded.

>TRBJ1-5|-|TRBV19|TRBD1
CASSGTGSQPQHF
TGTGCCAGTAGTGGGACAGGGTCTCAGCCCCAGCATTTT
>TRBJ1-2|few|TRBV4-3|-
CASRGLGPVLDGYTF
TGCGCCAGCAGGGGACTGGGGCCCGTTTTAGATGGCTACACCTTC
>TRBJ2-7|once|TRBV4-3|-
CASSQDARGVRYEQYF
TGCGCCAGCAGCCAAGATGCCCGGGGAGTTCGGTACGAGCAGTACTTC
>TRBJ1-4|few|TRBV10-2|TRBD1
CASRKGQGNEKLFF
TGCGCCAGCAGGAAAGGACAGGGGAATGAAAAACTGTTTTTT
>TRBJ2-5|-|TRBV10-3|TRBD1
CAISATGGQETQYF
TGTGCCATCAGCGCGACAGGGGGTCAAGAGACCCAGTACTTC
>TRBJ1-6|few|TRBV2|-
CASSVIGTRSNNSPLHF
TGTGCCAGCAGTGTGATCGGGACACGAAGTAATAATTCACCCCTCCACTTT
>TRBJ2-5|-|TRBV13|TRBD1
CASSTGGQGARQYF
TGTGCCAGCAGCACGGGGGGACAGGGGGCACGACAGTACTTC
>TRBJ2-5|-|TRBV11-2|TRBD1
CASSLDAATGTETQYF
TGTGCCAGCAGCTTAGATGCGGCGACAGGGACGGAGACCCAGTACTTC
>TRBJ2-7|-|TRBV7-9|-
CASTKTDVPEQYF
TGTGCCAGCACCAAGACAGACGTTCCCGAGCAGTACTTC
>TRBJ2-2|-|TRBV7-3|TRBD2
CASSRGGAGYTGELFF
TGTGCCAGCAGCCGGGGGGGGGCTGGGTACACCGGGGAGCTGTTTTTT
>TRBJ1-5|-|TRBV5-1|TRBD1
CASSLGQENQPQHF
TGCGCCAGCAGCCTGGGACAGGAAAATCAGCCCCAGCATTTT
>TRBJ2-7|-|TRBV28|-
CASSFPLGQPSYEQYF
TGTGCCAGCAGTTTCCCCTTGGGGCAGCCTTCCTACGAGCAGTACTTC
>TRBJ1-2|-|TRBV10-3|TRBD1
CAISEYAGGGYTF
TGTGCCATCAGTGAGTACGCAGGGGGCGGCTACACCTTC
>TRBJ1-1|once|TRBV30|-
CAWSLGGARTEAFF
TGTGCCTGGAGTCTAGGGGGGGCGCGGACTGAAGCTTTCTTT
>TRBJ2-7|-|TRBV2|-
CASRNEISSYEQYF
TGTGCCAGCCGAAACGAGATTAGCTCCTACGAGCAGTACTTC
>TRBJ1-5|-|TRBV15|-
CATGYKRSHSNQPQHF
TGTGCCACCGGGTACAAAAGGAGTCATAGCAATCAGCCCCAGCATTTT
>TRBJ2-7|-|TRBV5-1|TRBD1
CASSVGTGGCEQYF
TGCGCCAGCAGCGTCGGGACAGGGGGGTGCGAGCAGTACTTC
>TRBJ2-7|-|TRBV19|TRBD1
CASSEVTGNEQYF
TGTGCCAGTAGTGAAGTGACAGGGAACGAGCAGTACTTC
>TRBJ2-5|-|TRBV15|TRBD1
CATSRSGTGVETQYF
TGTGCCACCAGCAGATCCGGGACAGGGGTGGAGACCCAGTACTTC
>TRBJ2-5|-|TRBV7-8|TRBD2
CASSLGGWGSEETQYF
TGTGCCAGCAGCTTGGGGGGGTGGGGTAGTGAAGAGACCCAGTACTTC
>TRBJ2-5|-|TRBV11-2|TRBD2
CASSSSLVGLADQETQYF
TGTGCCAGCAGCTCCAGTCTAGTAGGACTAGCGGACCAAGAGACCCAGTACTTC
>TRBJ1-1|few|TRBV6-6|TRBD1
CASSYTGGGTEAFF
TGTGCCAGCAGCTATACAGGGGGAGGCACTGAAGCTTTCTTT
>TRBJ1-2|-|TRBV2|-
CASSELMDSDYGYTF
TGTGCCAGCAGTGAACTTATGGACAGCGACTATGGCTACACCTTC
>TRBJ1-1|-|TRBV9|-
CASSVATGLGRGKHFF
TGTGCCAGCAGCGTAGCTACGGGACTGGGGAGGGGCAAACATTTCTTT
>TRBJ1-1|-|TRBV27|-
CASSRGTYTEAFF
TGTGCCAGCAGTCGTGGGACATACACTGAAGCTTTCTTT
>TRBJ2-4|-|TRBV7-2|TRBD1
CASSPRTGTGTLAKNIQYF
TGTGCCAGCAGCCCCCGGACCGGGACAGGGACGTTAGCCAAAAACATTCAGTACTTC
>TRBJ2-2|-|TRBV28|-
CASNLPRDTTGELFF
TGTGCCAGCAATCTGCCCCGGGACACCACCGGGGAGCTGTTTTTT
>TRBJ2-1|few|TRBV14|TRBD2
CASSQKRLAGVTEQFF
TGTGCCAGCAGCCAAAAGCGGCTAGCGGGGGTCACTGAGCAGTTCTTC
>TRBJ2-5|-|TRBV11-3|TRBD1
CASSRRQGLETQYF
TGTGCCAGCAGCCGCCGACAGGGGTTAGAGACCCAGTACTTC
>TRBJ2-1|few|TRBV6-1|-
CASSEGQGGDEQFF
TGTGCCAGCAGTGAAGGACAGGGCGGGGATGAGCAGTTCTTC
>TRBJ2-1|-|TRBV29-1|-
CSVERSEQFF
TGCAGCGTTGAGAGGAGTGAGCAGTTCTTC
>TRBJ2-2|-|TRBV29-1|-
CSVEGLRRNTGELFF
TGCAGCGTTGAAGGGCTTAGGAGAAACACCGGGGAGCTGTTTTTT
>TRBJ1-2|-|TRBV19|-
CASSPQGHRSSSSYGYTF
TGTGCCAGTAGTCCTCAGGGACATCGGAGTTCGAGTAGCTATGGCTACACCTTC
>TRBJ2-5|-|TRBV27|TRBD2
CASSERLAGSETQYF
TGTGCCAGCAGTGAGCGACTAGCGGGATCTGAGACCCAGTACTTC
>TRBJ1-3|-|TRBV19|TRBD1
CASSSTGGSGNTIYF
TGTGCCAGTAGCAGCACAGGGGGCTCCGGAAACACCATATATTTT
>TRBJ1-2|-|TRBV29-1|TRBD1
CSVDKTGTHGYTF
TGCAGCGTTGATAAGACAGGGACACATGGCTACACCTTC
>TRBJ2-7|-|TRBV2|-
CASSAGSRYEQYF
TGTGCCAGCAGTGCAGGGTCTAGATACGAGCAGTACTTC
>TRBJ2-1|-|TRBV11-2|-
CASSPQVSYNEQFF
TGTGCCAGCAGCCCGCAGGTGTCCTACAATGAGCAGTTCTTC
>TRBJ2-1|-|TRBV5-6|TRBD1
CASRKQGAFYEQFF
TGTGCCAGCAGGAAACAGGGGGCGTTTTATGAGCAGTTCTTC
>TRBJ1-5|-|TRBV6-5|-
CASSYAGDQPQHF
TGTGCCAGCAGTTACGCAGGGGATCAGCCCCAGCATTTT
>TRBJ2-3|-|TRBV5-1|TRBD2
CASSLSGGGTLTDTQYF
TGCGCCAGCAGCCTTTCGGGCGGGGGGACCCTCACAGATACGCAGTATTTT
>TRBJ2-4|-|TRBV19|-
CASSIDGGNIQYF
TGTGCCAGTAGTATAGACGGAGGAAACATTCAGTACTTC
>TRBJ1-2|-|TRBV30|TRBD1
CAYIDYPGTGGGYTF
TGTGCCTACATAGACTACCCCGGGACAGGGGGTGGCTACACCTTC
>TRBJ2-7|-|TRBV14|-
CASSQAWTVMYF
TGTGCCAGCAGCCAAGCTTGGACAGTAATGTACTTC
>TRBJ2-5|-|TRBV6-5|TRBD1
CASSPLDRGQETQYF
TGTGCCAGCAGTCCTCTGGACAGGGGGCAAGAGACCCAGTACTTC
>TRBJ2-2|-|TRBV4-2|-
CASSQDAGQNTGELFF
TGTGCCAGCAGCCAAGACGCCGGACAGAACACCGGGGAGCTGTTTTTT
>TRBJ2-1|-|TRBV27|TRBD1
CASSFEGTANEQFF
TGTGCCAGCAGTTTTGAAGGGACAGCCAATGAGCAGTTCTTC
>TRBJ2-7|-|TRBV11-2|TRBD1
CASSLGTVYEQYF
TGTGCCAGCAGCCTCGGGACAGTCTACGAGCAGTACTTC